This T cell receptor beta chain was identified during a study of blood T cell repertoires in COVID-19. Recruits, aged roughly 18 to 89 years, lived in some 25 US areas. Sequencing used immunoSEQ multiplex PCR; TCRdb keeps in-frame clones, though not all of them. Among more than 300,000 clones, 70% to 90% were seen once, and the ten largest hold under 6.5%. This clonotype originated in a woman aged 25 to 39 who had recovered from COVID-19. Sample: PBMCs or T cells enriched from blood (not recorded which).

The CDR3 sequence is CASSLRGLAGANTGELFF. In DNA form, the CDR3 reads TGTGCCAGCAGCCTAAGGGGATTAGCGGGGGCGAACACCGGGGAGCTGTTTTTT. The V gene is TRBV27, the J gene TRBJ2-2, with 9 bases lining up with TRBD2. V gave up 6 bases and J gave up 0 bases; unmatched junction bases: 11. The CDR3 has 18 amino acids. Looked up from germline, CDR1 is MNHEY and CDR2 is SMNVEV (reference sequence).